Reported below is one T cell receptor beta chain. What antigen it recognizes has not been identified. Base quality data are lacking; no much larger clone is found one base away. This record comes from a study of vaccination and CD4 T cells after COVID-19 (dated by TCRdb to the early 2020s). The study in broad terms: Every convalescent patient had a positive nasal swab PCR test for SARS-CoV-2, with mild disease in 9 or 10 patients and severe disease in one. Six males and four females were included in the convalescent cohort, with two Hispanic individuals, seven Caucasians, two Asians and one multiracial person represented. Each participant got two doses of either the Pfizer-BioNTech BNT162b2 vaccine (n=8) or the Moderna mRNA-1273 vaccine (n=2). Post-COVID blood samples were collected from convalescent patients a median of approximately 93 days after diagnosis, with a range of roughly 30 to 170 days. Post-vaccine blood samples were obtained a median of about 77 days after the second vaccine dose, with a range of about 14 to 241 days. A few convalescent patients were sampled both early after vaccination (day 14) and late after vaccination (days 161 to 241). Overlapping spike peptide pools from SARS-CoV-2 and from the common cold coronaviruses HCoV-NL63, HCoV-OC43 and HCoV-229E were used as culture stimuli. As controls, cultures received a CEFX viral epitope pool (the positive control), an HIV-1 Nef peptide pool (the negative control), or no peptide at all. The spike-specific CD4+ TCR repertoire was compared before and after mRNA vaccination in approximately ten COVID-19 convalescent patients and a handful of infection-naive healthy vaccine recipients.

The CDR3 covers 15 residues, taking in both the cysteine and the phenylalanine. Here the CDR3 DNA is all that survives: 45 bases in frame from base 1. Here V drops 0 bases and J drops 5 bases, and the junction holds 6 bases not matched to any gene. From a lookup of the germline V gene, CDR1 and CDR2 are MNHEY and SVGEGT. What the study reported, not specific to this receptor: Relatively few convalescent patients were included in the study, and early timepoints after natural infection were not analyzed. Of the vaccine-specific clones found in convalescent patients, nearly all (304 of 307) were mono-reactive for SARS-CoV-2 spike instead of being cross-reactive with common cold coronaviruses. Among the post-vaccine SARS-CoV-2-reactive clones in convalescent patients, a median approximately 90% showed up only after vaccination, which suggests vaccine-specific priming. The median count of SARS-CoV-2-reactive clonotypes went up from 20 to 25 after infection to 30 to 40 after vaccination, although the change was not significant.

The time point label, as the study defines it: late sampling 161 to 241 days after vaccination in a few convalescent patients. Interpreted using the paper, the treatment or condition label stands for: approximately nine-day PBMC culture with coronavirus spike peptide pools or control peptides (ViraFEST assay). The ViraFEST assay was used in the study, in which antigen-specific T cells were expanded with peptide pools and expanded clonotypes were subsequently identified by TCR sequencing. Positive SARS-CoV-2 PCR tests in the convalescent patients dated from March to December 2020, before Alpha, Beta and Delta variants emerged in the United States. Each well held 2.1 million or so PBMCs cultured in IMDM containing approximately 5% human AB serum and roughly 10 IU/ml IL-2, with roughly 10 ug/ml peptide pools added. On days 3 and 7, half of the culture medium was replaced with fresh IL-2-containing medium. After less than 12 days of culture, CD4+ T cells were isolated by negative selection using the EasySep CD4+ T cell isolation kit. Ficoll-Paque Plus gradient centrifugation was used to isolate PBMCs from whole blood, and the isolated PBMCs were then either used fresh or cryopreserved at -140C. Each culture condition was generally run in triplicate wells.

To prepare the library, PCR was applied. At the Johns Hopkins FTIC core, DNA from the cultured CD4+ T cells underwent TCR sequencing with the Oncomine TCR Beta short-read assay. Genomic DNA was extracted from the cultured CD4+ T cells with the QIAamp micro DNA kit. The Oncomine TCR Beta libraries from cultured CD4+ T cells were pooled using unique dual indexes and then sequenced on an Illumina iSeq 100. On the study's bioinformatics: Non-productive sequences were filtered out, and CDR3s that did not start with C, did not end with F or W, or were shorter than 7 amino acids were discarded. Antigen-specific clonotypes were identified using the MANAFEST web application through comparison of peptide-stimulated wells with reference and other culture wells. To be called positive, a clone needed an FDR below 0.05, an odds ratio above 5, and a productive frequency above 0.1% in at least two of three replicate wells. Cross-reactive clonotypes were defined as significantly expanded in both SARS-CoV-2 spike wells and at least one common cold coronavirus spike condition. Using R version 3.6.1, CDR3 homology was evaluated through Levenshtein distances (stringdist) along with unrooted phylogenetic trees (ape). The public reads were quality trimmed at Q25 with fastp and then assembled into clones with MiXCR by TCRdb, keeping productive beta chains. Every entry covers one CDR3 protein and lists the most common genes and DNA from its rows. What appears here as the V and J calls and clone size reflects TCRdb's work, not the paper's. A total of 20,000 to 30,000 distinct CDR3 sequences appear in this sample, 40% to 50% of them only once. Around 4% of the sample is taken by the ten largest.

The sequencing here drew on CD4+ T cells from blood, cultured in vitro, taken about 7 months after SARS-CoV-2 vaccination. The chain joins TRBV6-2 or TRBV6-3 to TRBJ2-7, with 8 bases aligning to TRBD2. This TCR was recovered from a human donor who had recovered from COVID-19. The CDR3 loop reads CASSYSSSGSHEQYF. The DNA sequence reads TGTGCCAGCAGTTACTCGTCCAGCGGGAGTCACGAGCAGTACTTC.